This record looks at one T cell receptor (beta chain) sequence and its context. This specimen belongs to a study of T cell repertoires in cytomegalovirus infection. TCRdb re-derived calls from the reads in MiXCR, one entry per CDR3 protein. The data hold 560,000 or so distinct CDR3 sequences, with more than 15% observed a single time. Germline V gene data show CDR1 as SGHDN and CDR2 as FVKESK. V lost 4 bases and J 1 base, leaving 10 bases between the germline ends. This CDR3 spans 14 amino acids. This TCR was sampled from a human donor in good health (CMV status not recorded). Some clones in this sample may be carry-over from other donors' samples. The chain carries TRBV14 and TRBJ1-1, with unresolved D. Sequenced sample: CD8+ T cells from PBMCs. This CDR3 is CASSLVERNTEAFF. CDR3 coding DNA: TGTGCCAGCAGCCTAGTCGAGAGGAACACTGAAGCTTTCTTT.